A single sample gave rise to the 18 T cell receptor beta chains below, sequenced in a study of tumor-infiltrating lymphocytes in localized non-small cell lung cancer. Only in-frame clones appear in the TCRdb table, and some are missing; sequencing was by immunoSEQ multiplex PCR. Of 6,000 to 7,500 clones in the sample, roughly 69% were seen once. What was sequenced was uninvolved lung tissue not adjacent to the tumor. These receptors originate from a human donor with non-small cell lung cancer.

This clone was detected only once. The rearrangement uses TRBV14 and TRBJ1-3; no definite D call. Germline loops: CDR1 SGHDN, CDR2 FVKESK. This CDR3 has 16 amino acids. V was pared by 4 bases and J by 0 bases, with 13 bases between. CDR3 DNA: TGTGCCAGCAGCCTGGGAGGAAGTCCCTCTGGAAACACCATATATTTT. This codes for CASSLGGSPSGNTIYF.

This clone is judged large. The rearrangement links TRBV5-1 to TRBJ2-7; TRBD1 or TRBD2 may be the D gene (5 bases each). V lost 0 bases to trimming and J lost 3 bases, with 19 bases between them. Germline V gene sequence: CDR1 SGHRS, CDR2 YFSETQ. This CDR3 is 17 amino acids long. CDR3: CASSLGGVWGRDYEQYF. The DNA for the CDR3 is TGCGCCAGCAGCTTGGGAGGGGTCTGGGGCAGGGACTACGAGCAGTACTTC.

V gene TRBV13 combines with J gene TRBJ2-7; D gene uncertain. The CDR3 contains 13 residues. Trimming shortened V by 5 bases and J by 5 bases, and 13 bases separated the two germline ends. Germline assignment: CDR1 PRHDT and CDR2 FYEKMQ (reference sequence). DNA of the CDR3: TGTGCCAGCAGCCGCCGGGTAAGGCACGAGCAGTACTTC. It yields the protein CASSRRVRHEQYF. The full variable domain, rest sourced from reference TRBV13 and TRBJ2-7, is AAGVIQSPRHLIKEKRETATLKCYPIPRHDTVYWYQQGPGQDPQFLISFYEKMQSDKGSIPDRFSAQQFSDYHSELNMSSLELGDSALYFCASSRRVRHEQYFGPGTRLTVT.

This clone is labeled medium-sized. The genes are TRBV11-2 and TRBJ2-1, with TRBD1 as a possible D gene (5 bases). Looked up from germline, CDR1 is SGHAT and CDR2 is FQNNGV. The CDR3 has 15 residues. V lost 3 bases, J lost 3 bases, and 12 bases lay in between. The CDR3 reads CASSFAGHFYNEQFF. The CDR3 DNA sequence: TGTGCCAGCAGCTTTGCTGGACACTTCTACAATGAGCAGTTCTTC. Variable domain in full (rest from reference TRBV11-2 and TRBJ2-1): EAGVAQSPRYKIIEKRQSVAFWCNPISGHATLYWYQQILGQGPKLLIQFQNNGVVDDSQLPKDRFSAERLKGVDSTLKIQPAKLEDSAVYLCASSFAGHFYNEQFFGPGTRLTVL.

This chain uses TRBV4-1 with TRBJ2-2; TRBD1 might be the D (6 bases). The CDR3 extends over 16 amino acids. V lost 4 bases to trimming and J lost 6 bases, with 18 bases between them. Per germline, CDR1 MGHRA and CDR2 YSYEKL. The chain's CDR3 is CASSRGQRGVAGELFF. The DNA for the CDR3 is TGCGCCAGCAGCCGTGGACAGAGGGGTGTCGCCGGGGAGCTGTTTTTT.

The chain is built from TRBV7-3 and TRBJ1-1; D is unclear. Germline V gene lookup returns CDR1 SGHTA and CDR2 FQGTGA. V was pared by 5 bases and J by 1 base, with 8 bases between. The CDR3 runs 13 residues. The CDR3 spells CASSTDRNTEAFF. CDR3 nucleotide sequence: TGTGCCAGCAGCACCGACCGGAACACTGAAGCTTTCTTT.

V is TRBV7-2 and J is TRBJ1-1; no definite D call. Germline V CDR1 and CDR2: SGHTA, FQGNSA. The germline V and J ends were trimmed by 5 bases and 5 bases, with 21 bases remaining between them. The CDR3 covers 16 residues. The CDR3 region has the DNA TGTGCCAGCAGCCCCTACCCAAATCCGGGGAATACTGAAGCTTTCTTT. Protein sequence: CASSPYPNPGNTEAFF. Based on the CDR3 plus reference TRBV7-2 and TRBJ1-1, the full variable domain is GAGVSQSPSNKVTEKGKDVELRCDPISGHTALYWYRQSLGQGLEFLIYFQGNSAPDKSGLPSDRFSAERTGGSVSTLTIQRTQQEDSAVYLCASSPYPNPGNTEAFFGQGTRLTVV.

This chain joins TRBV28 and TRBJ2-3; possible D gene TRBD2, 5 bases. CDR3 length equals 13 residues. V lost 8 bases to trimming and J lost 3 bases, with 12 bases between them. Germline values: CDR1 MDHEN, CDR2 SYDVKM. DNA for the CDR3: TGTGCCAGCGGTGGGTTAGCGACAGATACGCAGTATTTT. This codes for CASGGLATDTQYF.

The chain recombines TRBV28 with TRBJ2-1, with TRBD2 identical over 8 bases. V was pared by 6 bases and J by 3 bases, with 7 bases of the junction left unmatched. This CDR3 region has 15 residues. Germline V CDR1 and CDR2: MDHEN, SYDVKM. The CDR3 loop is CASRSHGGVYNEQFF. The CDR3 DNA reads as TGTGCCAGCAGGTCCCACGGGGGGGTCTACAATGAGCAGTTCTTC.

The rearrangement links TRBV5-1 to TRBJ1-1; weak D call: TRBD1 (6 bases). Germline loops: CDR1 SGHRS, CDR2 YFSETQ. The ends were cut back, 6 bases at V and 0 bases at J, with 15 bases in the middle. CDR3 size: 15 residues. CDR3 DNA: TGCGCCAGCACCGGGGGCCACAACATGAACACTGAAGCTTTCTTT. Translating it yields CASTGGHNMNTEAFF.

J is TRBJ2-4 and V is TRBV14; unclear D gene. Trimming stripped 0 bases from V and 15 bases from J, with 12 bases between. CDR3 length: 12 amino acids. Germline V gene data show CDR1 as SGHDN and CDR2 as FVKESK. DNA for the CDR3: TGTGCCAGCAGCCAAGACGGCACACGACGGTACTTC. This gives the protein CASSQDGTRRYF.

The chain uses TRBV7-6 and TRBJ2-1, with 10 bases matching TRBD1. The CDR3 is made up of 18 amino acids. Germline CDR1 reads SGHVS; CDR2 reads FNYEAQ. V lost 5 bases, J lost 8 bases, and 18 bases stayed unmatched. Written as DNA, the CDR3 is TGTGCCAGCAGCCATGCCCCCCCGGGACAGGGGTCCAGGGATGAGCAGTTCTTC. Amino acids: CASSHAPPGQGSRDEQFF.

The rearrangement links TRBV9 to TRBJ2-5, with TRBD2 as a possible D gene (6 bases). The V end lost 4 bases, the J end lost 2 bases, and 18 bases lay between the germline ends. Germline V gene lookup returns CDR1 SGDLS and CDR2 YYNGEE. The CDR3 is 16 residues long. CDR3 coding DNA: TGTGCCAGCAGCCCAAGTTGGGGGGTGGGTCAAGAGACCCAGTACTTC. Its protein product is CASSPSWGVGQETQYF.

Regarding this clone: A much bigger clone sits one base away, suggesting this may be a read error. Additional DNA sequences in this sample encode the identical CDR3. The chain is built from TRBV7-9 and TRBJ1-2, with D possibly being TRBD1 (5 bases). Germline assignment: CDR1 SEHNR and CDR2 FQNEAQ (reference sequence). V was shortened by 4 bases and J by 3 bases, with 15 bases between the two germline ends. CDR3 length: 15 amino acids. CDR3 in amino acids: CASSSGQGGDYGYTF. In nucleotides, the CDR3 is TGTGCCAGCAGCTCCGGGCAGGGTGGTGACTATGGCTACACCTTC.

The chain carries TRBV30 and TRBJ2-1; D not resolved. Trimming took off 0 bases at V and 4 bases at J, with 16 bases between the two ends. Per germline, CDR1 GTSNPN and CDR2 SVGIG (reference sequence). The CDR3 is made up of 16 amino acids. CDR3 sequence (DNA): TGTGCCTGGAGTGTACTGGTCTATGGGGTATACAATGAGCAGTTCTTC. Protein sequence: CAWSVLVYGVYNEQFF.

This clone was observed a single time. The CDR3 here is CASSFNSGSPLHF. The CDR3 DNA is TGTGCCAGCAGCTTTAATAGCGGTTCACCCCTCCACTTT. The rearrangement joins TRBV7-3 to TRBJ1-6; D is unclear. Germline assignment: CDR1 SGHTA and CDR2 FQGTGA. The CDR3 is 13 residues long. The V end lost 3 bases, the J end lost 9 bases, and 9 bases lay between the germline ends.

The CDR3 loop is CASSLPRWRFSYEQYF. The CDR3 DNA follows: TGTGCCAGCAGCTTACCCCGGTGGAGATTCTCCTACGAGCAGTACTTC. The chain carries TRBV11-3 and TRBJ2-7; no definite D call. V lost 2 bases and J lost 0, with 14 bases in between. The CDR3 extends over 16 amino acids. Germline-derived CDR1 and CDR2 are SGHNT and YENEEA.

V usage is TRBV6-5 and J usage is TRBJ1-6; the D is unclear. CDR1 and CDR2 from the germline V gene are MNHEY and SVGAGI. Trimming left V 2 bases short and J 13 bases short, with 15 bases between. This CDR3 comprises 14 residues. CDR3 sequence reads: CASSYLQPQSPLHF. The CDR3 region has the DNA TGTGCCAGCAGTTACCTGCAACCCCAATCCCCCCTCCACTTT.